Detailed here is one T cell receptor (beta chain). This receptor's antigen is unknown. No base quality information exists; no much larger clone differs at one position. The germline V gene encodes CDR1 LNHNV and CDR2 YYDKDF (reference sequence). Unmatched junction bases come to 7, with V trimmed by 2 bases and J by 4 bases. The CDR3 holds 15 amino acids from the cysteine to the phenylalanine. Only the CDR3 region is kept as DNA, spanning 45 bases read in frame from base 1. Healthy HIV-negative adults with no recently reported acute infections or vaccinations were included as donors. All donors were Caucasian adults living in Nashville, Tennessee, USA. CD4+ T cells were enriched by magnetic negative selection; naive cells were then positively selected on CD45RA, and the negative fraction formed the memory subset. After blood collection by leukapheresis, PBMCs were isolated using Ficoll-Histopaque density gradient centrifugation and then cryopreserved in the vapor phase of liquid nitrogen. Analytical flow cytometry was used to check the purity and quantity of every magnetically sorted T cell population. Each sorted fraction had its genomic DNA isolated and then quantified by UV absorbance on a Nanodrop 2000c.

The source of the sample is a study of shared clonotypes between healthy human individuals (TCRdb year 2020). For the study in its entirety: A few men and a couple of women, aged 18 to 49 years, made up the cohort. For each donor, CD4 naive and CD4 memory were each given three plates, CD8 naive was given two plates, and CD8 memory was given one plate. Blood TCR repertoires of five healthy adults were deeply sequenced to estimate repertoire size and the extent of clonotype sharing between individuals. Different laboratories and diverse techniques were used to prepare libraries and sequence TCR repertoires, to increase sequencing depth and limit assay-specific biases. Leukapheresis yielded between about 0.9 and 8.9 billion PBMCs per donor. Broad study findings and their caveats: Sampling was restricted to blood, and TCR repertoires in tissue are likely to differ from TCR repertoires in blood. Even with the large sequencing depth, rarefaction of the sorted-subset datasets indicated that sequencing was incomplete. Pairwise subsampling indicated that sequencing depth was expected to affect the degree of clonotype sharing among donors. The small number of donors limited the genetic and exposure-history diversity represented. About 5% of naive CD4, 3.5% of naive CD8, approximately 2.2% of memory CD4, and about 0.4% of memory CD8 clonotypes were shared across a few donors. Naive subsets generally had larger estimated clonotype richness than memory subsets. Higher generation probabilities were observed for clonotypes shared by all four sorted-subset donors than for non-shared clonotypes.

Using the deep immunoSEQ assay, TCR CDR3 regions were amplified from genomic DNA by multiplex PCR. Genomic DNA extracted from each cell subset was distributed evenly over all wells of several immunoSEQ 96-well plates, and each plate served as one replicate. For sorted subsets, each replicate PCR was loaded with 200 ng genomic DNA, equivalent to 25,000 to 35,000 T cell genomes. The purified libraries were quantified using a Qubit 3.0 fluorometer, sized with a Bioanalyzer 2100, and then quantified again using the KAPA Library Quantification kit. Every immunoSEQ 96-well plate was sequenced on a separate single-read 150-cycle Illumina NextSeq 550 flow cell. The authors' analysis ran thus. Because the immunoSEQ output included only junctional sequences and no quality scores, the filtering could not be the same as the filtering used for full-length reads. To assign V/J genes and CDR3, sequences were annotated against IMGT germline references using PyIR, a Python wrapper for IgBLAST v1.9. Reads were removed for weak V/J assignments (E-value above 1e-6), missing CDR3, stop codons, out-of-frame junctions, or ambiguous translated residues. V3J clonotypes were defined as sequences sharing the same inferred V gene, J gene, and CDR3 amino acid sequence. The percentage overlap between two repertoires was calculated by dividing the number of shared unique clonotypes by the size of the smaller repertoire. Three approaches were used to assess repertoire richness: RTK rarefaction, the Chao1 estimator, and Recon v2.1 estimates of unobserved clonotypes. For all TCRbeta clonotypes obtained by the gDNA method from several donors, generation probabilities were computed with OLGA. The source is immuneACCESS, and TCRdb retained only in-frame sequences with V and J called. Part of the clones is not carried over; for the studies checked, unresolved V genes explain less than half of this, and the remainder is unexplained. V and J calls and clone size are given by that table; D and trimming were obtained from the DNA. This sample has about 2.4 million clones in its table, and over 85% of those were observed once. The top ten constitute roughly 0.36% of the sample.

The material sequenced was naive CD4+ T cells from PBMCs. The cell subset or site label corresponds to: CD45RA+ positively selected. The source of this sequence is a man between 18 and 29 years old in good health. Some clones in this sample may be carry-over from other donors' samples. This chain is built from TRBV15 and TRBJ2-5; 7 nucleotides in the junction match TRBD1. The encoded CDR3 is CATSRRQGPGETQYF. The DNA sequence is as follows: TGTGCCACCAGCAGAAGACAGGGTCCGGGAGAGACCCAGTACTTC.